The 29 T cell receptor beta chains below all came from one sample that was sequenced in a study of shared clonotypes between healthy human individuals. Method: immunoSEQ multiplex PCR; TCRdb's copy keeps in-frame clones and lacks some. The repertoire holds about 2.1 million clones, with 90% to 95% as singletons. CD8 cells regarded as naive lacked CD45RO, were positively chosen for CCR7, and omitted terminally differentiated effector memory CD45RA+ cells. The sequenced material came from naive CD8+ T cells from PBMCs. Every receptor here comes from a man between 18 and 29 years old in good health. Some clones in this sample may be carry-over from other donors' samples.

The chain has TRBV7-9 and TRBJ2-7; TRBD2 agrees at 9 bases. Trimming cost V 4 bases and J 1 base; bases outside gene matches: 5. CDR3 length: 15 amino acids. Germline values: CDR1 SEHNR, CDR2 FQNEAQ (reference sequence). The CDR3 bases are TGTGCCAGCAGCTCCTTTGCGGGAGGGTCCTACGAGCAGTACTTC. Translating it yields CASSSFAGGSYEQYF.

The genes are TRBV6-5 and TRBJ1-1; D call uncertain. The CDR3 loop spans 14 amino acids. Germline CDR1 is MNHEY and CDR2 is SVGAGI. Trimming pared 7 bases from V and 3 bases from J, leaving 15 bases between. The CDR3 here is CASNDGPTDTEAFF. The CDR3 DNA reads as TGTGCCAGCAACGACGGTCCAACCGACACTGAAGCTTTCTTT.

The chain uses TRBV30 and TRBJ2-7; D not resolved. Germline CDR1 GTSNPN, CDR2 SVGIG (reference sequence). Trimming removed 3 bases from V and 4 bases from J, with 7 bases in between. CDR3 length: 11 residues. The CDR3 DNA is TGTGCCTGGAGGGAAGGGTACGAGCAGTACTTC. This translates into CAWREGYEQYF.

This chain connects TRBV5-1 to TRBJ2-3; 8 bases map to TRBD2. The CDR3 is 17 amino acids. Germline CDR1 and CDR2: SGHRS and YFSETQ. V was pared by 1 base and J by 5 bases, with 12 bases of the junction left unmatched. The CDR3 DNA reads TGCGCCAGCAGCTTGATAACCCGAGCGGGAGAGGGAGATACGCAGTATTTT. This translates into CASSLITRAGEGDTQYF. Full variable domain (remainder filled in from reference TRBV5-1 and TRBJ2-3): KAGVTQTPRYLIKTRGQQVTLSCSPISGHRSVSWYQQTPGQGLQFLFEYFSETQRNKGNFPGRFSGRQFSNSRSEMNVSTLELGDSALYLCASSLITRAGEGDTQYFGPGTRLTVL.

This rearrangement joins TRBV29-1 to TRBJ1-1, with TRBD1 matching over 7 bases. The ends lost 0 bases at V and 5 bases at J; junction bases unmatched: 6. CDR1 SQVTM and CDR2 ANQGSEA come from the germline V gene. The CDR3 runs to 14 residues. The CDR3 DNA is TGCAGCGTTGAAGAAAGGGGCAGGGGGACTGAAGCTTTCTTT. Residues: CSVEERGRGTEAFF.

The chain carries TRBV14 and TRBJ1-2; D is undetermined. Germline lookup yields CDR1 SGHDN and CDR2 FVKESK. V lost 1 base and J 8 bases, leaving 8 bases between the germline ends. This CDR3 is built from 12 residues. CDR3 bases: TGTGCCAGCAGCCAAGGAAGAGAGGGCTACACCTTC. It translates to CASSQGREGYTF.

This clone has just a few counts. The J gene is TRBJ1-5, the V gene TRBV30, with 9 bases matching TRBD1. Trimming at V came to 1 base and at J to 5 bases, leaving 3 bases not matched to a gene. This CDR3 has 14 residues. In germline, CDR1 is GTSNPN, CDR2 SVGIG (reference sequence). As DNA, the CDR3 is TGTGCCTGGAGTGCGGGACAGGGAGATCAGCCCCAGCATTTT. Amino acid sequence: CAWSAGQGDQPQHF. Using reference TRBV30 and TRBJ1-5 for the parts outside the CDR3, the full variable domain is SQTIHQWPATLVQPVGSPLSLECTVEGTSNPNLYWYRQAAGRGLQLLFYSVGIGQISSEVPQNLSASRPQDRQFILSSKKLLLSDSGFYLCAWSAGQGDQPQHFGDGTRLSIL.

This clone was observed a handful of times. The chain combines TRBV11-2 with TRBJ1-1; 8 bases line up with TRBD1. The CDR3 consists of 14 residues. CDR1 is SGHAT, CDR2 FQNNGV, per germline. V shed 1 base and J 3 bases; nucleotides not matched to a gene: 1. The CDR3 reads CASSLAGGYTEAFF. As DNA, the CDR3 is TGTGCCAGCAGCTTAGCAGGGGGCTACACTGAAGCTTTCTTT.

CDR3 region: CASSLGAGSVDTQYF. In DNA form, the CDR3 reads TGTGCCAGCAGTTTAGGAGCAGGGTCTGTAGATACGCAGTATTTT. This rearrangement joins TRBV27 to TRBJ2-3, with D perhaps TRBD1 (5 bases). CDR1 MNHEY and CDR2 SMNVEV come from the germline V gene (reference sequence). The CDR3 runs 15 residues. Trimming removed 2 bases from V and 5 bases from J, with 14 bases in between.

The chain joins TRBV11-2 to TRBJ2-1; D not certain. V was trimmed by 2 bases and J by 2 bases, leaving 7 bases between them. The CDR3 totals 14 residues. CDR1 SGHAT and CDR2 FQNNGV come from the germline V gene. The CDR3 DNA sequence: TGTGCCAGCAGCTTATTGCGAGCCTACAATGAGCAGTTCTTC. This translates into CASSLLRAYNEQFF.

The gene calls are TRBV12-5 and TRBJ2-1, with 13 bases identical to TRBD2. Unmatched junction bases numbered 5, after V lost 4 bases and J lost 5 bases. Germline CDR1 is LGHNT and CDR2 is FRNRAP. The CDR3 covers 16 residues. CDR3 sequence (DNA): TGTGCTAGTGGTTCCGGACTAGCGGGAGTTCACAATGAGCAGTTCTTC. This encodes CASGSGLAGVHNEQFF.

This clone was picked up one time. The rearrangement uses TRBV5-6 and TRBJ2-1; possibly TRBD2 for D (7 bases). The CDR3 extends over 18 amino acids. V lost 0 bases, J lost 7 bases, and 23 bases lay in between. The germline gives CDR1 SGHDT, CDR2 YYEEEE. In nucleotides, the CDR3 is TGTGCCAGCAGCTTGGTGGTCGATAGGGGGGGCCCTATAAATGAGCAGTTCTTC. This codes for CASSLVVDRGGPINEQFF.

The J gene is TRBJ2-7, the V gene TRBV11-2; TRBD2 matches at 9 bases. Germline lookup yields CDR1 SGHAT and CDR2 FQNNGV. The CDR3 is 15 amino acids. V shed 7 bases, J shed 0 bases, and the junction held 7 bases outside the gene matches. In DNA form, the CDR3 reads TGTGCCAGCAACCCTCTAGCGGGAAGCTCCTACGAGCAGTACTTC. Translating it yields CASNPLAGSSYEQYF.

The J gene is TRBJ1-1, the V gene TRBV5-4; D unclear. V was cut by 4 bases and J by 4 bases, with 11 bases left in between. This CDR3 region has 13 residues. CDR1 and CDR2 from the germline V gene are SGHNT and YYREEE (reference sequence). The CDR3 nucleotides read TGTGCCAGCAGCCTCTCTCTCAGCACTGAAGCTTTCTTT. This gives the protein CASSLSLSTEAFF.

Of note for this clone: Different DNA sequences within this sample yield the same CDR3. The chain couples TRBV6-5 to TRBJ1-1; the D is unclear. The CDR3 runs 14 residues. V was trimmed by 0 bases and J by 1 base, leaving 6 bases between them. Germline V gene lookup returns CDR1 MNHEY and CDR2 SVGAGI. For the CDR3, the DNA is TGTGCCAGCAGTTACTCCGGGGAGAACACTGAAGCTTTCTTT. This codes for CASSYSGENTEAFF.

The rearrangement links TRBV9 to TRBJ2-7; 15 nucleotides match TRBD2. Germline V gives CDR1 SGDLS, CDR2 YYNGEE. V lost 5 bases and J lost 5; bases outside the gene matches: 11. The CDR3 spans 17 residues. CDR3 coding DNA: TGTGCCAGCAGAACCGGGACTAGCGGGAGGCAAATTCACGAGCAGTACTTC. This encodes CASRTGTSGRQIHEQYF.

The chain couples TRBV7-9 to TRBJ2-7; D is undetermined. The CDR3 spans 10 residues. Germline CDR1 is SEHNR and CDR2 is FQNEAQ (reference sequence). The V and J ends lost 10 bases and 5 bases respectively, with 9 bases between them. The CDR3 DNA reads TGTGCCACTGAACCAGACGAGCAGTACTTC. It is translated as CATEPDEQYF.

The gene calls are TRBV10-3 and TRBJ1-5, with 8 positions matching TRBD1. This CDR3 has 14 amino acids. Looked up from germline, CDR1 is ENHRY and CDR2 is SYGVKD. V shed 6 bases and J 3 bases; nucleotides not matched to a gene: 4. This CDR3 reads CAISQTGDNQPQHF. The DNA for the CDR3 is TGTGCCATCAGCCAGACAGGGGACAATCAGCCCCAGCATTTT.

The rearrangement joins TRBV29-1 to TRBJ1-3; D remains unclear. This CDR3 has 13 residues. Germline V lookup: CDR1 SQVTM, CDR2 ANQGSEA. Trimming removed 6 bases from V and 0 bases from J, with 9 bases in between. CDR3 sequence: CSVSSSSGNTIYF. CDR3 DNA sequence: TGCAGCGTATCATCCTCCTCTGGAAACACCATATATTTT.

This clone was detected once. For the CDR3, the DNA is TGCAGCGTAATATCCCGGGACGGCCTAATAGACGAGCAGTACTTC. It yields the protein CSVISRDGLIDEQYF. This chain uses TRBV29-1 with TRBJ2-5; D assignment may be TRBD1 or TRBD2 (5 bases each). The tail of the sequence fits TRBJ2-7 better, so the J call may be wrong. Germline loops: CDR1 SQVTM, CDR2 ANQGSEA. The CDR3 has 15 residues.

CDR3 DNA: TGTGCCAGCACAAGACAGGGGGCCGAATTGGGCTACACCTTC. The encoded protein is CASTRQGAELGYTF. The chain combines TRBV7-9 with TRBJ1-2; the match to TRBD1 covers 10 bases. V was pared by 7 bases and J by 8 bases, with 10 bases of the junction left unmatched. Germline CDR1 reads SEHNR; CDR2 reads FQNEAQ (reference sequence). The CDR3 spans 14 residues.

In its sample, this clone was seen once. The CDR3 bases are TGTGCCAGCAGTTCTAGCGGGTTCGTCCACGAGCAGTACTTC. It codes for CASSSSGFVHEQYF. This rearrangement joins TRBV6-6 to TRBJ2-7; TRBD2 matches at 8 bases. The CDR3 runs 14 residues. The trim removed 4 bases at V and 5 bases at J, leaving 7 bases unmatched. The germline gives CDR1 MNHNY, CDR2 SVGAGI (reference sequence).

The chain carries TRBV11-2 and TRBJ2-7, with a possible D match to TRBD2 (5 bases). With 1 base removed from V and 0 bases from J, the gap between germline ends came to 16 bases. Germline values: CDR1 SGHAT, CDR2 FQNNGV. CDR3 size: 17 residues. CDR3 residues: CASSLADGLRSSYEQYF. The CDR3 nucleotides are TGTGCCAGCAGCTTAGCGGACGGACTTCGCAGCTCCTACGAGCAGTACTTC.

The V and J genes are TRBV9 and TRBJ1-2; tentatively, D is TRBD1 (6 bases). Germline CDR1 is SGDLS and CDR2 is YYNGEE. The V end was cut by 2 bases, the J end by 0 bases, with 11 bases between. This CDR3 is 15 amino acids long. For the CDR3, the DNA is TGTGCCAGCAGCGTTACAGGGAAAGCTAACTATGGCTACACCTTC. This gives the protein CASSVTGKANYGYTF.

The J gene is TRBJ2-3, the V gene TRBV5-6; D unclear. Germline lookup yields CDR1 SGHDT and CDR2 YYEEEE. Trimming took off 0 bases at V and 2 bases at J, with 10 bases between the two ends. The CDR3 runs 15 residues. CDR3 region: CASSLAEAYTDTQYF. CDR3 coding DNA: TGTGCCAGCAGCTTGGCCGAAGCTTACACAGATACGCAGTATTTT. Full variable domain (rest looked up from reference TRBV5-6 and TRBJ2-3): DAGVTQSPTHLIKTRGQQVTLRCSPKSGHDTVSWYQQALGQGPQFIFQYYEEEERQRGNFPDRFSGHQFPNYSSELNVNALLLGDSALYLCASSLAEAYTDTQYFGPGTRLTVL.

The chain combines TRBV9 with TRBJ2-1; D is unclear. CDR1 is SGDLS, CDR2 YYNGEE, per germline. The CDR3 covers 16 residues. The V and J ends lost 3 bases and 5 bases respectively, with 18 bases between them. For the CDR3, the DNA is TGTGCCAGCAGCGGTAGGCAACAACCTGGGAACAATGAGCAGTTCTTC. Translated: CASSGRQQPGNNEQFF.

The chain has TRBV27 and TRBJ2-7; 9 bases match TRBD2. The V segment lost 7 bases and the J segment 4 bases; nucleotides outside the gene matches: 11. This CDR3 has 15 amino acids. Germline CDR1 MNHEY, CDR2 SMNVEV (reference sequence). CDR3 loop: CASTPRVAGVYEQYF. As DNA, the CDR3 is TGTGCCAGCACCCCAAGGGTAGCGGGAGTGTACGAGCAGTACTTC.

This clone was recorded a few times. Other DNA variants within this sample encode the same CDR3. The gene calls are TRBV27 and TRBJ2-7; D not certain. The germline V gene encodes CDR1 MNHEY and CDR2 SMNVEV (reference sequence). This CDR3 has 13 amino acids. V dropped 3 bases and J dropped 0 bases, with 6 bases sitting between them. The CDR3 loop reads CASSFGYSYEQYF. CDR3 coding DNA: TGTGCCAGCAGTTTCGGGTACTCCTACGAGCAGTACTTC.

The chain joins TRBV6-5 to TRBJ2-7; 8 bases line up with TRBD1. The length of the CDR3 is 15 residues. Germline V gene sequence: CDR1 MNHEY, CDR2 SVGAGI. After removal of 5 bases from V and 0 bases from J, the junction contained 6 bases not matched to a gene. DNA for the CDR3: TGTGCCAGCAGTAACCGACAGGGGAGCTCCTACGAGCAGTACTTC. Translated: CASSNRQGSSYEQYF.